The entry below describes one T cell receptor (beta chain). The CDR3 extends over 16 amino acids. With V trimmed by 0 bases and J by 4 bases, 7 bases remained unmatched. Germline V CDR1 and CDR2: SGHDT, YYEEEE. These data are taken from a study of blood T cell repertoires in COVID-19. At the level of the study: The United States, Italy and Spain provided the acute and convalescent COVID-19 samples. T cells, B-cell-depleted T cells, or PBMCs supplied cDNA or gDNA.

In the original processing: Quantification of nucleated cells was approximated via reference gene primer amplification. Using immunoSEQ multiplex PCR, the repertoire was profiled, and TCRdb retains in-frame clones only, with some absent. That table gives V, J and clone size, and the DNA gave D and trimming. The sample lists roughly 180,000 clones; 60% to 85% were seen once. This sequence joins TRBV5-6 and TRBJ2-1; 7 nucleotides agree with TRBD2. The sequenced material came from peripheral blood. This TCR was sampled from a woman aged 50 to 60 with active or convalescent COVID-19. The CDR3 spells CASSLVRREPYNEQFF. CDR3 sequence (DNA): TGTGCCAGCAGCTTGGTGCGGCGGGAGCCATACAATGAGCAGTTCTTC.